A selection of T cell receptor beta chains follows, all from one sample in a study of shared clonotypes between healthy human individuals. TCRdb's copy holds only in-frame clones and misses some; the assay was immunoSEQ multiplex PCR. This sample has 2 million to 2.5 million clones, with approximately 95% found just once. Input material: naive CD4+ T cells sorted from blood. The receptors were sampled from a man aged 18 to 29 in good health. CDR3s include the opening cysteine and the closing phenylalanine or tryptophan. The order of the fields is CDR3 length, V gene, J gene, D gene, clone size, CDR3 DNA, CDR3 protein. D genes are given only for firm matches. Size is stated for part of the rows, as once, few or many counts, or as a class when the clone is expanded.

15	TRBV2	TRBJ1-1	.	.	TGTGCCAGCAGGGGATCGTGGGGGGAGAACACTGAAGCTTTCTTT	CASRGSWGENTEAFF
15	TRBV11-2	TRBJ2-1	TRBD2	once	TGTGCCAGCAGCTTAGAGCTACCGGGACTAGCCCCGCAGTTCTTC	CASSLELPGLAPQFF
13	TRBV5-1	TRBJ2-1	.	.	TGCGCCAGCAGCTTGTCGGAGAACAATGAGCAGTTCTTC	CASSLSENNEQFF
18	TRBV9	TRBJ2-1	TRBD2	.	TGTGCCAGCAGCGAGACTAGCGGGGGGGCTTTCTACGCGAATGAGCAGTTCTTC	CASSETSGGAFYANEQFF
17	TRBV5-1	TRBJ2-3	TRBD2	.	TGCGCCAGCAGCCCAGGGGGGCTAGCGGGAGGGTCAGATACGCAGTATTTT	CASSPGGLAGGSDTQYF
15	TRBV5-1	TRBJ1-6	.	.	TGCGCCAGCAGCTTGGGGCGGGACGTAAGCTCACCCCTCCACTTT	CASSLGRDVSSPLHF
13	TRBV5-1	TRBJ1-2	TRBD1	.	TGCGCCAGCAGCTTGGAAGGGGGCAGTGGCTACACCTTC	CASSLEGGSGYTF
13	TRBV7-8	TRBJ2-7	.	.	TGTGCCACCGCGGGGGGACAGACCTACGAGCAGTACTTC	CATAGGQTYEQYF
16	TRBV30	TRBJ2-5	.	.	TGTGCCTGGAGTGATCCGGTGCAGGGCCTCCAAGAGACCCAGTACTTC	CAWSDPVQGLQETQYF
13	TRBV7-2	TRBJ2-1	.	.	TGTGCCAGCAGCTCAAACAGCTACAATGAGCAGTTCTTC	CASSSNSYNEQFF
16	TRBV10-3	TRBJ2-7	TRBD2	.	TGTGCCATCAGTGACGCGACTAGCGGGGCTTCCTACGAGCAGTACTTC	CAISDATSGASYEQYF
13	TRBV7-8	TRBJ1-1	.	.	TGTGCCAGCGGCTACAGGGAGGGGAGTGAAGCTTTCTTT	CASGYREGSEAFF
15	TRBV18	TRBJ1-6	.	.	TGTGCCAGCTCATCTAAGACAGGCGGGAATTCACCCCTCCACTTT	CASSSKTGGNSPLHF
14	TRBV6-1	TRBJ2-7	.	.	TGTGCCAGCAGTGAGGGAACAGTAACCTACGAGCAGTACTTC	CASSEGTVTYEQYF
14	TRBV6-5	TRBJ1-6	TRBD1	.	TGTGCCAGCAGTCAGGGACAGAATAATTCACCCCTCCACTTT	CASSQGQNNSPLHF
13	TRBV14	TRBJ1-5	.	.	TGTGCCAGCAGCTGGGGCCTGGATCAGCCCCAGCATTTT	CASSWGLDQPQHF
13	TRBV5-4	TRBJ2-5	.	once	TGTGCCAGCAGCTTAGACATCGGAGAGACCCAGTACTTC	CASSLDIGETQYF
15	TRBV5-1	TRBJ2-7	TRBD1	once	TGCGCCAGCAGCCCTCCGGGACAGGGTGTCTACGAGCAGTACTTC	CASSPPGQGVYEQYF
14	TRBV5-1	TRBJ1-1	TRBD1	.	TGCGCCAGCAGCCCCCGGGACAGGAACACTGAAGCTTTCTTT	CASSPRDRNTEAFF
15	TRBV15	TRBJ1-1	TRBD1	.	TGTGCCACCAGCGGAGGACAGGTCATGAACACTGAAGCTTTCTTT	CATSGGQVMNTEAFF
12	TRBV30	TRBJ1-3	.	.	TGTGCCTGGGGCAGCTCTGGAAACACCATATATTTT	CAWGSSGNTIYF
14	TRBV5-1	TRBJ1-1	.	.	TGCGCCAGCAGTGTGTTGGGGGGATCCACTGAAGCTTTCTTT	CASSVLGGSTEAFF
13	TRBV10-3	TRBJ1-1	.	once	TGTGCCATCAGTGAGTCTCAGTTCACTGAAGCTTTCTTT	CAISESQFTEAFF
16	TRBV5-6	TRBJ1-2	.	.	TGTGCCAGCAGCTTCCGTGGAGGGGTCGGCAACTATGGCTACACCTTC	CASSFRGGVGNYGYTF
13	TRBV18	TRBJ2-7	.	.	TGTGCCAGCTCATCCTTGGGGTCCTACGAGCAGTACTTC	CASSSLGSYEQYF
14	TRBV5-1	TRBJ1-1	.	.	TGCGCCAGCAGCTTCGGGACGTTGGACACTGAAGCTTTCTTT	CASSFGTLDTEAFF
15	TRBV6-1	TRBJ2-5	.	.	TGTGCCAGCAGTGAAGGGAGGGGGCGATGGGAGACCCAGTACTTC	CASSEGRGRWETQYF
15	TRBV9	TRBJ1-3	TRBD1	.	TGTGCCAGCAGCGTATTAGGGGACAGAGGAAACACCATATATTTT	CASSVLGDRGNTIYF
14	TRBV4-1	TRBJ1-2	.	.	TGCGCCAGCAGCCAAGGCCGGACGAACTATGGCTACACCTTC	CASSQGRTNYGYTF
14	TRBV7-2	TRBJ1-1	.	.	TGTGCCAGCAGCTTAGAAAGGGGTAGGACTGAAGCTTTCTTT	CASSLERGRTEAFF
16	TRBV28	TRBJ1-5	.	.	TGTGCCAGCAGTCATGAGTCCTCAGGGGTAAATCAGCCCCAGCATTTT	CASSHESSGVNQPQHF
14	TRBV11-2	TRBJ2-4	.	.	TGTGCCAGCAGCCCCCCCGGAGCCAAAAACATTCAGTACTTC	CASSPPGAKNIQYF
14	TRBV4-1	TRBJ1-2	TRBD1	.	TGCGCCAGCAGCCAAGGGACAGGGCACTATGGCTACACCTTC	CASSQGTGHYGYTF
14	TRBV18	TRBJ2-7	.	.	TGTGCCAGCTCACTAGTAGGGATCCAACCGTTGGAGTACTTC	CASSLVGIQPLEYF
13	TRBV11-2	TRBJ1-2	.	.	TGTGCCAGCAGCTACCCGGGGTCAGGAGGCTACACCTTC	CASSYPGSGGYTF
14	TRBV30	TRBJ2-1	.	.	TGTGCCCGGCAGGGGCCTAAGCGGGACCATGAGCAGTTCTTC	CARQGPKRDHEQFF
13	TRBV6-1	TRBJ1-6	.	.	TGTGCCAGCAGTTATTTGGAGAATTCACCCCTCCACTTT	CASSYLENSPLHF
14	TRBV2	TRBJ2-7	TRBD1	.	TGTGCCAGCAGGGACAGGAAGACAAGCTACGAGCAGTACTTC	CASRDRKTSYEQYF
13	TRBV25-1	TRBJ1-4	.	.	TGTGCCAGCAGGCGGCAGCAGAATGAAAAACTGTTTTTT	CASRRQQNEKLFF
15	TRBV28	TRBJ2-7	.	.	TGTGCCAGCAGGCGAACAGGCCCGAGCTCCTACGAGCAGTACTTC	CASRRTGPSSYEQYF
15	TRBV6-5	TRBJ2-2	TRBD1	once	TGTGCCAGCAGTCGACAGGGGGCTGTCACCGGGGAGCTGTTTTTT	CASSRQGAVTGELFF
14	TRBV7-6	TRBJ1-1	TRBD1	once	TGTGCCAGCAGCCCGGGACAGGCGGGGACTGAAGCTTTCTTT	CASSPGQAGTEAFF
17	TRBV7-7	TRBJ2-1	TRBD2	once	TGTGCTAGCAGCTTGGGGGGATTAGCGGGATCCTACAATGAGCAGTTCTTC	CASSLGGLAGSYNEQFF
17	TRBV5-1	TRBJ2-2	.	.	TGCGCCAGCAGCCCCCGCGGACTCTTGCTGAACACCGGGGAGCTGTTTTTT	CASSPRGLLLNTGELFF
14	TRBV7-2	TRBJ2-5	.	.	TGTGCCAGCAGCTCCGGACCCGCCCAAGAGACCCAGTACTTC	CASSSGPAQETQYF